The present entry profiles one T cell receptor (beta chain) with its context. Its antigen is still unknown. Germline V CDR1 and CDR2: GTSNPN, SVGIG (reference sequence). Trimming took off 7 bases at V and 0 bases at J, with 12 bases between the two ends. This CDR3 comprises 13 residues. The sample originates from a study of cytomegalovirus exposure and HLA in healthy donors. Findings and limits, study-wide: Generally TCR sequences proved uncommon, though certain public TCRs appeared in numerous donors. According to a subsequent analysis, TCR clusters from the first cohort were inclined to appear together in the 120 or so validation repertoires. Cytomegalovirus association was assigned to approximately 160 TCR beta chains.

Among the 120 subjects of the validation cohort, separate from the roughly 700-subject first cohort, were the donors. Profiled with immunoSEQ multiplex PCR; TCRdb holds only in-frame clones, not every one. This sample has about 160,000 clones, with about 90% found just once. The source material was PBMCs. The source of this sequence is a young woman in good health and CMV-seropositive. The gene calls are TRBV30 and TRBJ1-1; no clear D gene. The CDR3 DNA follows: TGTGCCTATGAACCGGGGATGAACACTGAAGCTTTCTTT. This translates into CAYEPGMNTEAFF.